Below are 18 T cell receptor beta chains sequenced from a single sample in a study of control samples from healthy donors and cancer patients. The protocol was immunoSEQ multiplex PCR, while the TCRdb copy is restricted to in-frame clones and leaves out a portion. The table lists some 150,000 clones, 91% of them singletons, with around 1.5% in the top ten. Sequencing was carried out using blood. The receptor source for this set is a woman aged 25 to 39 in good health.

This chain links TRBV6-6 with TRBJ1-4; TRBD1 agrees at 7 bases. The ends lost 6 bases at V and 0 bases at J; junction bases unmatched: 4. The germline gives CDR1 MNHNY, CDR2 SVGAGI (reference sequence). The CDR3 has 15 residues. CDR3: CASRRDRATNEKLFF. Here the CDR3 DNA reads TGTGCCAGCAGGCGTGACAGGGCAACTAATGAAAAACTGTTTTTT.

The J gene is TRBJ2-7, the V gene TRBV28; 8 bases map to TRBD2. V lost 6 bases and J lost 0; bases outside the gene matches: 13. The CDR3 runs to 17 residues. Looked up from germline, CDR1 is MDHEN and CDR2 is SYDVKM. As DNA, the CDR3 is TGTGCCAGCAGATTCCCCCCTTTAGCGGGGAGCTCCTACGAGCAGTACTTC. Translated, it gives CASRFPPLAGSSYEQYF.

The chain carries TRBV4-1 and TRBJ2-5; 16 nucleotides line up with TRBD2. The germline CDR1 and CDR2 sequences are MGHRA and YSYEKL. The ends lost 0 bases at V and 2 bases at J; junction bases unmatched: 9. The CDR3 runs to 20 residues. CDR3 amino acids: CASSQDYGTSGGGSQETQYF. CDR3 DNA: TGCGCCAGCAGCCAAGATTATGGGACTAGCGGGGGGGGATCACAAGAGACCCAGTACTTC.

The chain has TRBV7-2 and TRBJ2-7, with 10 bases aligning to TRBD2. CDR1 is SGHTA, CDR2 FQGNSA, per germline. Trimming removed 1 base from V and 4 bases from J; junction bases left unmatched: 4. CDR3 length equals 15 residues. The CDR3 DNA is TGTGCCAGCAGCTTAGGGCCTAGCGGGAGTTACGAGCAGTACTTC. Translating gives CASSLGPSGSYEQYF.

As concerns this clone: Other DNA variants within this sample encode the same CDR3. This chain uses TRBV6-5 with TRBJ2-5; 8 bases are a match to TRBD1. With V trimmed by 0 bases and J by 3 bases, 6 bases remained unmatched. Germline loops: CDR1 MNHEY, CDR2 SVGAGI. The CDR3 contains 16 residues. CDR3 DNA sequence: TGTGCCAGCAGTTACTCGATCTGGGACAGGAAAGAGACCCAGTACTTC. Its protein is CASSYSIWDRKETQYF.

The chain couples TRBV29-1 to TRBJ1-1, with unresolved D. The V and J ends lost 1 base and 1 base respectively, with 7 bases between them. The germline gives CDR1 SQVTM, CDR2 ANQGSEA. The CDR3 sequence is 13 residues long. CDR3 loop: CSVEVNRNTEAFF. For the CDR3, the DNA is TGCAGCGTTGAAGTAAACAGGAACACTGAAGCTTTCTTT.

The rearrangement uses TRBV30 and TRBJ2-5, with 12 bases matching TRBD2. From germline, CDR1 is GTSNPN and CDR2 SVGIG (reference sequence). The CDR3 loop spans 13 amino acids. V shed 4 bases, J shed 5 bases, and the junction held 2 bases outside the gene matches. CDR3 residues: CAWTSGRAETQYF. CDR3 bases: TGTGCCTGGACTAGCGGGAGGGCTGAGACCCAGTACTTC.

The chain uses TRBV7-8 and TRBJ2-1; 11 nucleotides match TRBD1. The ends lost 5 bases at V and 7 bases at J; junction bases unmatched: 4. The CDR3 spans 14 residues. Germline V gene lookup returns CDR1 SGHVS and CDR2 FQNEAQ. In DNA, the CDR3 is TGTGCCAGCAGCACCGGGACAGGGGGGAATGAGCAGTTCTTC. Residues: CASSTGTGGNEQFF.

This chain connects TRBV6-5 to TRBJ1-2, with 8 bases lining up with TRBD1. The germline V gene has CDR1 MNHEY and CDR2 SVGAGI. V was clipped by 6 bases and J by 8 bases; unmatched bases: 8. The CDR3 has 13 amino acids. CDR3 coding DNA: TGTGCCAGCAGACCGTCAGGGGGCGGCGGCTACACCTTC. This translates into CASRPSGGGGYTF.

The chain carries TRBV5-8 and TRBJ1-5, with TRBD1 identical over 9 bases. Per the germline V gene, CDR1 is SGHTS and CDR2 is YDEGEE. V lost 0 bases and J lost 4; bases outside the gene matches: 5. This CDR3 spans 16 amino acids. The CDR3 is CASSLGDRARNQPQHF. CDR3 sequence (DNA): TGTGCCAGCAGCTTGGGGGACAGGGCCCGAAATCAGCCCCAGCATTTT.

The chain uses TRBV28 and TRBJ2-3; weak D call: TRBD2 (6 bases). The CDR3 loop spans 13 amino acids. Germline-derived CDR1 and CDR2 are MDHEN and SYDVKM. Trimming left V 4 bases short and J 8 bases short, with 13 bases between. The CDR3 loop reads CASSYETRTTQYF. The CDR3 DNA sequence: TGTGCCAGCAGTTACGAGACTAGGACTACGCAGTATTTT.

The V call is TRBV7-9, the J call TRBJ2-1, with D perhaps matching TRBD1 (6 bases). V lost 4 bases and J lost 4, with 14 bases in between. The germline gives CDR1 SEHNR, CDR2 FQNEAQ (reference sequence). The CDR3 loop spans 15 amino acids. The chain's CDR3 is CASSSLRTVYNEQFF. The CDR3 DNA is TGTGCCAGCAGCTCGCTTCGGACAGTGTACAATGAGCAGTTCTTC.

V is TRBV7-9 and J is TRBJ1-3, with D uncertain. CDR1 and CDR2 (germline): SEHNR, FQNEAQ (reference sequence). V was cut by 1 base and J by 5 bases, with 0 bases left in between. The CDR3 spans 11 residues. The CDR3 DNA is TGTGCCAGCAGCTTAGGAAACACCATATATTTT. This codes for CASSLGNTIYF.

This clone was found a few times. V usage is TRBV7-8 and J usage is TRBJ2-7; no reliable D call. CDR1 is SGHVS, CDR2 FQNEAQ, per germline. The V and J ends lost 0 bases and 3 bases respectively, with 6 bases between them. The CDR3 has 13 amino acids. CDR3 DNA sequence: TGTGCCAGCAGCTTAGCGGGATTCTACGAGCAGTACTTC. Amino acids: CASSLAGFYEQYF. Using reference TRBV7-8 and TRBJ2-7 for the parts outside the CDR3, the full variable domain is GAGVSQSPRYKVAKRGQDVALRCDPISGHVSLFWYQQALGQGPEFLTYFQNEAQLDKSGLPSDRFFAERPEGSVSTLKIQRTQQEDSAVYLCASSLAGFYEQYFGPGTRLTVT.

V and J are TRBV19 and TRBJ1-1; the match to TRBD1 covers 12 bases. This CDR3 is built from 16 residues. The germline V gene encodes CDR1 LNHDA and CDR2 SQIVND (reference sequence). The V gene end was trimmed by 1 base and the J gene end by 4 bases; junction bases not matched to a gene: 4. The CDR3 loop is CASSIVGTGGGTEAFF. As DNA, the CDR3 is TGTGCCAGTAGTATAGTGGGGACAGGGGGCGGCACTGAAGCTTTCTTT.

J is TRBJ1-5 and V is TRBV5-5; D call uncertain. The germline gives CDR1 SGHKS, CDR2 YYEKEE (reference sequence). The CDR3 has 14 amino acids. Trimming pared 1 base from V and 2 bases from J, leaving 7 bases between. CDR3 sequence reads: CASSLSPGNQPQHF. CDR3 DNA sequence: TGTGCCAGCAGCTTGAGTCCGGGCAATCAGCCCCAGCATTTT.

The chain has TRBV4-3 and TRBJ2-1, with a possible D match to TRBD2 (7 bases). CDR3 size: 18 residues. V was cut by 0 bases and J by 0 bases, with 15 bases left in between. Germline-derived CDR1 and CDR2 are LGHNA and YSLEER. CDR3 nucleotide sequence: TGCGCCAGCAGCCAAGATAGGGGGGGAGCGAGCTCCTACAATGAGCAGTTCTTC. Amino acid sequence: CASSQDRGGASSYNEQFF.

V gene TRBV18 combines with J gene TRBJ2-2; 13 bases fit TRBD2. With 3 bases clipped from V and 5 bases from J, the junction kept 6 bases outside the gene matches. The V gene's germline CDR1 is KGHSH and CDR2 LQKENI. The CDR3 contains 17 residues. CDR3 in DNA: TGTGCCAGCTCACCCCTGGGACTAGCGGGGAGTACCGGGGAGCTGTTTTTT. Amino acid sequence: CASSPLGLAGSTGELFF.